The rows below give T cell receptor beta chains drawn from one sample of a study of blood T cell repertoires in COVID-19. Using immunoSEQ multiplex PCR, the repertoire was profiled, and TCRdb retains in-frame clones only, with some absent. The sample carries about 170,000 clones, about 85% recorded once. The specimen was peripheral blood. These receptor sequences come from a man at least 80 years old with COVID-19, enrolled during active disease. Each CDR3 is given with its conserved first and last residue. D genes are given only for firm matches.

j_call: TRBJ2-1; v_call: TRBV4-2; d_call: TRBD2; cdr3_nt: TGTGCCAGCAGCCAAGATGGGAGCGGGGGCTACAATGAGCAGTTCTTC; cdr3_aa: CASSQDGSGGYNEQFF
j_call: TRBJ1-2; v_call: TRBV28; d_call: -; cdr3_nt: TGTGCCAGCAGTTTGGGGGACAACCGGTATGGCTACACCTTC; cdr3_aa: CASSLGDNRYGYTF
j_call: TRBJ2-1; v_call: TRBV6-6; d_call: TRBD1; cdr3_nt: TGTGCCAGCAGTGTTGGACAGGGCAAAGGCAATGAGCAGTTCTTC; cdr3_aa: CASSVGQGKGNEQFF
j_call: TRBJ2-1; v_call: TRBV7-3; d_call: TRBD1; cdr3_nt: TGTGCCAGCAGCCTCGTCGGACGAACAGGGGGTTACAATGAGCAGTTCTTC; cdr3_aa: CASSLVGRTGGYNEQFF
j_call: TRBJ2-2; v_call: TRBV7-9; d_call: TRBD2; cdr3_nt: TGTGCCAGCAGCTTTAGCGGGGTAAACACCGGGGAGCTGTTTTTT; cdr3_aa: CASSFSGVNTGELFF
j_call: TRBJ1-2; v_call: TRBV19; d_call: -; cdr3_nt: TGTGCCAGTAGGGGGGCTGAAACCTATTCCGGCTACACCTTC; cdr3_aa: CASRGAETYSGYTF
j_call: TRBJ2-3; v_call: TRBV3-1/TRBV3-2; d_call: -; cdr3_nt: TGTGCCAGCAGCCCGACAGGTAACACAGATACGCAGTATTTT; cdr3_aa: CASSPTGNTDTQYF
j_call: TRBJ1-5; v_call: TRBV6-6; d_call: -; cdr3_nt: TGTGCCAGCAGTTACGAAGGGGCCCTTAGCAATCAGCCCCAGCATTTT; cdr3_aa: CASSYEGALSNQPQHF
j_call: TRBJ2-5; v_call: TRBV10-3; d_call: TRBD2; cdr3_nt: TGTGCCATCAGGCCAGGACTAGCGGGAGAGACCCAGTACTTC; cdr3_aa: CAIRPGLAGETQYF
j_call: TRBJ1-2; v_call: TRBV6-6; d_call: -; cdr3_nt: TGTGCCAGCACCCGTGGAAGGGGCTCTAACTATGGCTACACCTTC; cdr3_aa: CASTRGRGSNYGYTF
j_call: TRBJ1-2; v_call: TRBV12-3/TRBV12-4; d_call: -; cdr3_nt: TGTGCCAGCAGTTCACAGGGTCTTGATGGCTACACCTTC; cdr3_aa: CASSSQGLDGYTF
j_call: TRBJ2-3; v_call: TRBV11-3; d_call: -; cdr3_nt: TGTGCCAGCAGCCTAAGGTTACTATCCCTTCAGTATTTT; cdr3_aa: CASSLRLLSLQYF
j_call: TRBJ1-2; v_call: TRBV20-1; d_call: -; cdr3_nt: TGCAGTGCTGAGGATAACTATGGCTACACCTTC; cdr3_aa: CSAEDNYGYTF
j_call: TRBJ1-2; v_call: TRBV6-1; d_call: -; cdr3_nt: TGTGCCAGCAGCCCTACAGGGAACTATGGCTACACCTTC; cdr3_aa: CASSPTGNYGYTF
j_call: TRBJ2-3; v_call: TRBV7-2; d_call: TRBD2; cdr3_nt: TGTGCCAGCAGCTCTGAGCGGGGTGAGGTTACAGATACGCAGTATTTT; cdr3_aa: CASSSERGEVTDTQYF
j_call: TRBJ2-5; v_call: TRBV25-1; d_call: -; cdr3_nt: TGTGCCAGCAGTGCCCCAGGGGAGACCCAGTACTTC; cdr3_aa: CASSAPGETQYF
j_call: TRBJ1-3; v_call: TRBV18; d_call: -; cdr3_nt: TGTGCCAGCTTAAGCAGGGGTGGAAACACCATATATTTT; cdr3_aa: CASLSRGGNTIYF